These 20 T cell receptor beta chains originate from one sample sequenced in a study of T cells after yellow fever vaccination. TCRdb itself ran the 5' RACE reads through MiXCR, one entry per CDR3 protein. The repertoire includes over 300,000 distinct CDR3 sequences, over 4% of them detected once, and around 23% sits in the top ten. Sequencing used PBMCs, obtained 5 days after the yellow fever booster vaccination. The receptors shown here come from a man younger than 35 who received the YFV17D yellow fever vaccine.

The chain recombines TRBV7-9 with TRBJ1-2, with TRBD1 identical over 7 bases. The junction had 8 bases not matched to a gene; V was cut back by 5 bases and J by 2 bases. Per the germline V gene, CDR1 is SEHNR and CDR2 is FQNEAQ (reference sequence). This CDR3 comprises 15 residues. The CDR3 loop is CASSGKRDRNYGYTF. The CDR3 coding sequence is TGTGCCAGCAGCGGTAAAAGGGACAGAAACTATGGCTACACCTTC.

The table lists this clonotype with a few counts. The gene calls are TRBV28 and TRBJ1-2, with TRBD1 matching 7 bases. The CDR3 spans 14 residues. Germline CDR1 reads MDHEN; CDR2 reads SYDVKM. Unmatched junction bases numbered 11, after V lost 3 bases and J lost 10 bases. CDR3 region: CASSFAQGVDAYTF. Written as DNA, the CDR3 is TGTGCCAGCAGTTTCGCCCAGGGGGTCGATGCCTACACCTTC.

This clonotype occurred many times. This sequence joins TRBV6-5 and TRBJ1-6; D call uncertain. Germline loops: CDR1 MNHEY, CDR2 SVGAGI. The germline V and J ends were trimmed by 7 bases and 0 bases, with 1 base remaining between them. The CDR3 runs 12 residues. As DNA, the CDR3 is TGTGCCAGCAACTCCTATAATTCACCCCTCCACTTT. Protein product: CASNSYNSPLHF.

The table lists this clonotype with many counts. The genes are TRBV20-1 and TRBJ1-5; a possible D gene is TRBD1 (6 bases). The germline gives CDR1 DFQATT, CDR2 SNEGSKA (reference sequence). The CDR3 has 14 residues. V gave up 6 bases and J gave up 0 bases, with 12 bases separating them. CDR3 sequence: CSARTGYSNQPQHF. In DNA, the CDR3 is TGCAGTGCCCGTACAGGGTATAGCAATCAGCCCCAGCATTTT.

V is TRBV30 and J is TRBJ1-2; D is ambiguous. The V end was cut by 3 bases, the J end by 7 bases, with 18 bases between. The germline V gene has CDR1 GTSNPN and CDR2 SVGIG (reference sequence). The CDR3 is 14 amino acids. Written as DNA, the CDR3 is TGTGCCTGGAGCCCTACGGTAAGGGCTATTGGCTACACCTTC. This encodes CAWSPTVRAIGYTF. Filled out from reference TRBV30 and TRBJ1-2, the complete variable domain reads SQTIHQWPATLVQPVGSPLSLECTVEGTSNPNLYWYRQAAGRGLQLLFYSVGIGQISSEVPQNLSASRPQDRQFILSSKKLLLSDSGFYLCAWSPTVRAIGYTFGSGTRLTVV.

This clonotype was recorded many times. The chain recombines TRBV18 with TRBJ1-2, with D unclear. Germline-derived CDR1 and CDR2 are KGHSH and LQKENI. Trimming pared 3 bases from V and 4 bases from J, leaving 12 bases between. This CDR3 is built from 14 residues. The CDR3 loop is CASSPTMAPYGYTF. CDR3 coding DNA: TGTGCCAGCTCACCTACTATGGCCCCCTATGGCTACACCTTC.

CDR3 protein: CASSNPGQGGEQYF. The CDR3 DNA is TGTGCCAGCTCAAATCCGGGACAGGGTGGCGAGCAGTACTTC. The rearrangement links TRBV18 to TRBJ2-7, with 9 bases fitting TRBD1. V dropped 5 bases and J dropped 6; count of bases not matched to a gene: 8. Looked up from germline, CDR1 is KGHSH and CDR2 is LQKENI. The CDR3 runs to 14 residues.

The table lists this clonotype with a few counts. This chain connects TRBV27 to TRBJ2-7; D call uncertain. V was trimmed by 2 bases and J by 2 bases, leaving 10 bases between them. This CDR3 comprises 14 residues. In germline, CDR1 is MNHEY, CDR2 SMNVEV (reference sequence). In DNA form, the CDR3 reads TGTGCCAGCAGTTTAACCCCCGGAGCCTACGAGCAGTACTTC. As protein: CASSLTPGAYEQYF.

The genes are TRBV2 and TRBJ2-3; unclear D gene. CDR1 is SNHLY and CDR2 is FYNNEI in the germline V gene. The CDR3 totals 11 residues. Trimming cost V 8 bases and J 14 bases, with 17 bases left between them. The CDR3 loop is CASATLSPMYF. DNA of the CDR3: TGTGCCAGCGCGACCCTCTCGCCGATGTATTTT. Based on the CDR3 plus reference TRBV2 and TRBJ2-3, the full variable domain is EPEVTQTPSHQVTQMGQEVILRCVPISNHLYFYWYRQILGQKVEFLVSFYNNEISEKSEIFDDQFSVERPDGSNFTLKIRSTKLEDSAMYFCASATLSPMYFGPGTRLTVL.

This clonotype was observed a handful of times. This chain connects TRBV4-1 to TRBJ1-4, with D perhaps TRBD1 (5 bases). CDR3 size: 16 residues. The V end was cut by 4 bases, the J end by 5 bases, with 17 bases between. Germline loops: CDR1 MGHRA, CDR2 YSYEKL. The CDR3 sequence: CASSRGGAFGNEKLFF. Here the CDR3 DNA reads TGCGCCAGCAGCCGCGGCGGGGCCTTTGGAAATGAAAAACTGTTTTTT.

This clonotype showed up just a few times. The CDR3 is CASGITGTGVIGTDTQYF. Written as DNA, the CDR3 is TGTGCCAGCGGTATTACCGGGACAGGGGTAATAGGGACAGATACGCAGTATTTT. The chain employs TRBV2 and TRBJ2-3, with 10 bases fitting TRBD1. Germline values: CDR1 SNHLY, CDR2 FYNNEI. With 8 bases clipped from V and 3 bases from J, the junction kept 17 bases outside the gene matches. The CDR3 is 18 residues long.

Ten or more counts support this clonotype. The chain carries TRBV7-6 and TRBJ1-6; 10 bases match TRBD1. The CDR3 is made up of 14 amino acids. V lost 5 bases and J lost 7; bases outside the gene matches: 2. Germline assignment: CDR1 SGHVS and CDR2 FNYEAQ. The CDR3 sequence is CASSATGGNSPLHF. CDR3 DNA sequence: TGTGCCAGCAGCGCGACAGGGGGCAATTCACCCCTCCACTTT.

This chain links TRBV6-2 or TRBV6-3 with TRBJ1-1, with D maybe TRBD1 (5 bases). There are 13 residues in the CDR3. Germline-derived CDR1 and CDR2 are MNHEY and SVGEGT. V gave up 6 bases and J gave up 4 bases, with 12 bases separating them. Here the CDR3 DNA reads TGTGCCAGCAGCTTTGGGACGTCCACTGAAGCTTTCTTT. Translation gives CASSFGTSTEAFF.

The chain employs TRBV9 and TRBJ2-4, with D uncertain. The length of the CDR3 is 15 residues. The V gene lost 0 bases and the J gene lost 6 bases, with 13 bases spanning the gap. Germline CDR1 SGDLS, CDR2 YYNGEE. For the CDR3, the DNA is TGTGCCAGCAGCGTAGATTATGGGTTCAGAAACATTCAGTACTTC. Protein: CASSVDYGFRNIQYF.

This clonotype has just a few counts. DNA of the CDR3: TGTGCCTTCGACAGGGTGGGCACCGGGGAGCTGTTTTTT. As protein: CAFDRVGTGELFF. The chain combines TRBV12-3 or TRBV12-4 with TRBJ2-2, with 7 bases identical to TRBD1. V gave up 11 bases and J gave up 4 bases; unmatched junction bases: 7. The CDR3 is 13 residues long.

The chain has TRBV6-1 and TRBJ1-4; TRBD1 aligns across 10 bases. In germline, CDR1 is MNHNS, CDR2 SASEGT. The CDR3 sequence is 14 residues long. The V and J ends lost 6 bases and 7 bases, in that order; junction bases with no gene match: 5. CDR3 sequence: CASSIGTGAEKLFF. CDR3 nucleotides: TGTGCCAGCAGCATCGGGACAGGGGCTGAAAAACTGTTTTTT.

CDR3 nucleotides: TGCAGTGCTGTTAGCGGGGTCGCCTACGAGCAGTACTTC. Its protein product is CSAVSGVAYEQYF. The rearrangement links TRBV20-1 to TRBJ2-7; TRBD2 matches 8 bases. Germline-derived CDR1 and CDR2 are DFQATT and SNEGSKA (reference sequence). V was clipped by 5 bases and J by 2 bases; unmatched bases: 5. The CDR3 extends over 13 amino acids.

This clonotype was found many times. One end of the junction fails to match germline, which may point to a read error. The chain is built from TRBV20-1 and TRBJ1-1, with D uncertain. The germline V gene has CDR1 DFQATT and CDR2 SNEGSKA (reference sequence). The CDR3 consists of 14 residues. In DNA form, the CDR3 reads TGCAGTGCTCCGCGACCTACAGTGAACGCTGAAGCTTTCTTT. Protein sequence: CSAPRPTVNAEAFF.

This clonotype was recorded a few times. J is TRBJ2-2 and V is TRBV5-4, with 8 bases that match TRBD1. Germline trimming cut 4 bases from V and 3 bases from J; bases unmatched to any gene: 8. Germline-derived CDR1 and CDR2 are SGHNT and YYREEE (reference sequence). The CDR3 loop spans 16 amino acids. The CDR3 DNA reads TGTGCCAGCAGCCGCGTTTCAGGGGGCTACACCGGGGAGCTGTTTTTT. Amino acids: CASSRVSGGYTGELFF.

At least ten counts were recorded for this clonotype. The CDR3 nucleotides read TGTGCCACCAGCAGACCACTCGGAGAGAACACCATATATTTT. It specifies CATSRPLGENTIYF. The chain recombines TRBV15 with TRBJ1-3; D unresolved. Trimming removed 2 bases at V and 7 bases at J, with 12 bases between. Per the germline V gene, CDR1 is LNHNV and CDR2 is YYDKDF (reference sequence). This CDR3 spans 14 amino acids.